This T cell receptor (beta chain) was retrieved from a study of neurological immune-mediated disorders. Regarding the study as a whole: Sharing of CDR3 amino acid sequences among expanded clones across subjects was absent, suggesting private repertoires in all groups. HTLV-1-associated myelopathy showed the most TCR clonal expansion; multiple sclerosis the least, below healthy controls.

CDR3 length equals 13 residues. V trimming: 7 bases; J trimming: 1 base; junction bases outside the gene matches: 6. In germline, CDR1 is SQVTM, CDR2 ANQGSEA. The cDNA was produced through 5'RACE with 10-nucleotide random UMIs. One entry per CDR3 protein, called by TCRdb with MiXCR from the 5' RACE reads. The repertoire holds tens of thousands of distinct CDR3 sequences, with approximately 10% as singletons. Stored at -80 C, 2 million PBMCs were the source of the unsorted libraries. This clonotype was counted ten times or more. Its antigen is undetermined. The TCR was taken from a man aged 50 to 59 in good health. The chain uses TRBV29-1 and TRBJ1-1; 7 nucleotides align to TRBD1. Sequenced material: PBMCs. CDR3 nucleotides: TGCAGCGCGGGGGGGGACAGGAACACTGAAGCTTTCTTT. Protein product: CSAGGDRNTEAFF.